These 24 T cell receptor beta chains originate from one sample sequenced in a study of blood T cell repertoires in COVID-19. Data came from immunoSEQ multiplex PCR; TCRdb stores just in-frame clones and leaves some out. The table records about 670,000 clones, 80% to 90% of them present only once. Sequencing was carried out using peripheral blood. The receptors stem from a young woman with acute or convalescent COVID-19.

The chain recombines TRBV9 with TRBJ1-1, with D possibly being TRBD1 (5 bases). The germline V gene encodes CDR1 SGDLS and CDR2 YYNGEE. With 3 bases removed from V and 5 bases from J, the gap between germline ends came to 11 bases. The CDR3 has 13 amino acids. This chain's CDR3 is CASSDQGGTEAFF. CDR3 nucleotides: TGTGCCAGCAGCGATCAGGGCGGTACTGAAGCTTTCTTT.

CDR3 sequence (DNA): TGTGCCAGCAGCGCAGGGGGCAGGGGAGTCAATGAAAAACTGTTTTTT. As protein: CASSAGGRGVNEKLFF. The chain couples TRBV7-2 to TRBJ1-4; 8 nucleotides align to TRBD1. V was pared by 5 bases and J by 5 bases, with 10 bases of the junction left unmatched. Germline V gene lookup returns CDR1 SGHTA and CDR2 FQGNSA. This CDR3 is built from 16 residues.

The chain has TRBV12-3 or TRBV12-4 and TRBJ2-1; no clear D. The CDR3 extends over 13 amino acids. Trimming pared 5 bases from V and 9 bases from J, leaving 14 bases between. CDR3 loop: CASSPRVSGEQFF. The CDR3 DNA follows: TGTGCCAGCAGTCCCCGGGTTTCCGGTGAGCAGTTCTTC.

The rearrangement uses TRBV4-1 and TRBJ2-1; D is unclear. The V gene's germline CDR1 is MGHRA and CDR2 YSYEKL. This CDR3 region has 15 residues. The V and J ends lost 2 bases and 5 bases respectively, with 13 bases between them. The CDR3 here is CASSQQSLLNNEQFF. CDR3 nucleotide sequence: TGCGCCAGCAGCCAACAAAGTTTACTAAACAATGAGCAGTTCTTC.

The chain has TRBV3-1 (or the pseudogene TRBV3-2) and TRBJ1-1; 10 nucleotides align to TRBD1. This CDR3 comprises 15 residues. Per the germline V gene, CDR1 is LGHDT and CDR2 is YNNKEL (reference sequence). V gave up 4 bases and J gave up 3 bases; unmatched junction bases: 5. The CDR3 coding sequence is TGTGCCAGCAGCCTCGCGACAGGGGGCTACACTGAAGCTTTCTTT. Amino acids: CASSLATGGYTEAFF.

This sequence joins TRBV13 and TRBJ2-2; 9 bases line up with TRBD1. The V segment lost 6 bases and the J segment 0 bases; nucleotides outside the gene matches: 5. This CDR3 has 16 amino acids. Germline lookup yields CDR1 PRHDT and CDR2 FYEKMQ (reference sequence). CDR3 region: CASRPQGASNTGELFF. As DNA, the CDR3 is TGTGCCAGCAGACCACAGGGGGCTTCGAACACCGGGGAGCTGTTTTTT.

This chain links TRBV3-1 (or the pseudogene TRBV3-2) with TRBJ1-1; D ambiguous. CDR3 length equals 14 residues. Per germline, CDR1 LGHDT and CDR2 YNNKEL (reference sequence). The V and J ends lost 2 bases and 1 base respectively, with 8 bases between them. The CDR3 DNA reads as TGTGCCAGCAGCCAATCGCGGTGGAACACTGAAGCTTTCTTT. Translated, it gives CASSQSRWNTEAFF.

CDR3 protein: CASSFNSYEQYF. For the CDR3, the DNA is TGTGCCAGCAGCTTCAACTCCTACGAGCAGTACTTC. This sequence joins TRBV7-2 and TRBJ2-7; no clear D. The germline V and J ends were trimmed by 3 bases and 0 bases, with 3 bases remaining between them. The CDR3 is 12 amino acids. CDR1 is SGHTA and CDR2 is FQGNSA in the germline V gene.

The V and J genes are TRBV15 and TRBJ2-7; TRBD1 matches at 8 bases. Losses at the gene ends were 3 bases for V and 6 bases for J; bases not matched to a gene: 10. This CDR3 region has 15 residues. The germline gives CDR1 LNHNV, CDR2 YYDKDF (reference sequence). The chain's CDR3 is CATSSFDRGEVEQYF. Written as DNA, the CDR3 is TGTGCCACCAGCAGCTTCGACAGGGGAGAAGTCGAGCAGTACTTC.

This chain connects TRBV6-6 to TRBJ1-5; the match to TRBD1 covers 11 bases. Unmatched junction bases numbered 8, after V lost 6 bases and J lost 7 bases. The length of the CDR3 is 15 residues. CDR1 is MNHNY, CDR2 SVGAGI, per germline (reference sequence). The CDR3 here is CASRSGTGGRQPQHF. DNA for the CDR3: TGTGCCAGCAGATCCGGGACAGGGGGAAGACAGCCCCAGCATTTT.

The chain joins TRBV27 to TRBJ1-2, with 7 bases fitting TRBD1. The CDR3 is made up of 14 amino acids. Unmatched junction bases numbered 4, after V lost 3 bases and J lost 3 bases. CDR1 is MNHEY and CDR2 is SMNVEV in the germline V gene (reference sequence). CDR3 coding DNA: TGTGCCAGCAGTTTGTACAGGGGAGACTATGGCTACACCTTC. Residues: CASSLYRGDYGYTF.

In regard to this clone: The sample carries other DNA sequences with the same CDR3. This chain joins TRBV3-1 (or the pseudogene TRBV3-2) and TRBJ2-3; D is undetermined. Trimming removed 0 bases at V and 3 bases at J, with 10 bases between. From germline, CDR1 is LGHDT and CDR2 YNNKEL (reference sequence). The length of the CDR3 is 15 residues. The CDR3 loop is CASSQDRRGTDTQYF. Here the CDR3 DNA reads TGTGCCAGCAGCCAAGATCGGCGCGGAACAGATACGCAGTATTTT.

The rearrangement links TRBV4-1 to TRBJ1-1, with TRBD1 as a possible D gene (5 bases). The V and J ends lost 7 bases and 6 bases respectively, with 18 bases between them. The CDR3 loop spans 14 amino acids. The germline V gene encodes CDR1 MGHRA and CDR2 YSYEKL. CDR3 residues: CASTSLSGDAEAFF. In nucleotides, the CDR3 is TGCGCCAGCACCTCCCTTTCGGGGGACGCTGAAGCTTTCTTT.

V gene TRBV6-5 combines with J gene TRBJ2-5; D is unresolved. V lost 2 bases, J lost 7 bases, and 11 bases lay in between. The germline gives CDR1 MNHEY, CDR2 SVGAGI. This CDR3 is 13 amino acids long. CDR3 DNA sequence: TGTGCCAGCAGTTACATCGAGAGTGGGACCCAGTACTTC. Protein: CASSYIESGTQYF.

The CDR3 protein is CASVMSSYEQYF. The DNA of the CDR3 is TGTGCCAGCGTGATGAGCTCCTACGAGCAGTACTTC. The chain has TRBV6-5 and TRBJ2-7; D is unresolved. Germline assignment: CDR1 MNHEY and CDR2 SVGAGI. Trimming left V 8 bases short and J 0 bases short, with 8 bases between. The CDR3 totals 12 residues.

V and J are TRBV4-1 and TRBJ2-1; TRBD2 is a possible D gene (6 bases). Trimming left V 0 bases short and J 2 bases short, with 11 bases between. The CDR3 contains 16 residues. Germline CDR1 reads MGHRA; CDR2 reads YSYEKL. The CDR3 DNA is TGCGCCAGCAGCCAAGACGGACTATTTACCTACAATGAGCAGTTCTTC. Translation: CASSQDGLFTYNEQFF.

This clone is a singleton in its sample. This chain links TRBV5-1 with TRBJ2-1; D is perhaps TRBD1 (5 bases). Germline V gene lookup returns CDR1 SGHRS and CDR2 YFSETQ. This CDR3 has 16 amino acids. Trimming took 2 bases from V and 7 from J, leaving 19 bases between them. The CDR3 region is CASSLQAVTVANEQFF. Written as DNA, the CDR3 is TGCGCCAGCAGCTTACAGGCGGTTACGGTCGCGAATGAGCAGTTCTTC.

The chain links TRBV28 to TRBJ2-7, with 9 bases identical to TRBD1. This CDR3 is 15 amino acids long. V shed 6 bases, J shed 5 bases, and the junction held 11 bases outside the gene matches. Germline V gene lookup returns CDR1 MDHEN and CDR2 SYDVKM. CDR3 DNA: TGTGCCAGCAGGGAAACTGGGACAGGGAGTGACGAGCAGTACTTC. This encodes CASRETGTGSDEQYF. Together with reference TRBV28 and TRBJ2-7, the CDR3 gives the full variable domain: DVKVTQSSRYLVKRTGEKVFLECVQDMDHENMFWYRQDPGLGLRLIYFSYDVKMKEKGDIPEGYSVSREKKERFSLILESASTNQTSMYLCASRETGTGSDEQYFGPGTRLTVT.

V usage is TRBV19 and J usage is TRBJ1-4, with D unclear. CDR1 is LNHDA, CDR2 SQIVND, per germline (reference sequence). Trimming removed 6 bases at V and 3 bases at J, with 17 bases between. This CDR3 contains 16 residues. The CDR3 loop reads CASSHKSMAANEKLFF. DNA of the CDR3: TGTGCCAGTAGCCACAAATCTATGGCGGCTAATGAAAAACTGTTTTTT. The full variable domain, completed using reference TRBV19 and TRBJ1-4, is DGGITQSPKYLFRKEGQNVTLSCEQNLNHDAMYWYRQDPGQGLRLIYYSQIVNDFQKGDIAEGYSVSREKKESFPLTVTSAQKNPTAFYLCASSHKSMAANEKLFFGSGTQLSVL.

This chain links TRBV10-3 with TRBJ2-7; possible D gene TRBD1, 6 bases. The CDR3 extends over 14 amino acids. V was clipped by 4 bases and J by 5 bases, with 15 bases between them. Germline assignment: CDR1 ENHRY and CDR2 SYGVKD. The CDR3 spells CAISAVNRAHEQYF. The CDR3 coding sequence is TGTGCCATCAGTGCCGTAAACAGGGCCCACGAGCAGTACTTC.

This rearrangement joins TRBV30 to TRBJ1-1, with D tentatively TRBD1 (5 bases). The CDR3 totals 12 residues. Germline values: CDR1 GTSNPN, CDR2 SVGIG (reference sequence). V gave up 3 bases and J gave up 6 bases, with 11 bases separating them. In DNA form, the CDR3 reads TGTGCCTGGAGGTGGGGCAGGGCTGAAGCTTTCTTT. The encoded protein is CAWRWGRAEAFF.

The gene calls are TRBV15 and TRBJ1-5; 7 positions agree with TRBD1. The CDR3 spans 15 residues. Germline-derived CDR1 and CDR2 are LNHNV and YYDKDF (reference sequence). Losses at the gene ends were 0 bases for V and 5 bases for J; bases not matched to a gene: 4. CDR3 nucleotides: TGTGCCACCAGCAGAGATTTAGGGGGCCATCAGCCCCAGCATTTT. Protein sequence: CATSRDLGGHQPQHF.

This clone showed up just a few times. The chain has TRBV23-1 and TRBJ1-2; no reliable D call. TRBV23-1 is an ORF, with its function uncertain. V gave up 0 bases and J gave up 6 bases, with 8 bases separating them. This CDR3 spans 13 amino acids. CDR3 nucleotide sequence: TGCGCCAGCAGTCAATCTTTGAGGGATGGCTACACCTTC. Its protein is CASSQSLRDGYTF.

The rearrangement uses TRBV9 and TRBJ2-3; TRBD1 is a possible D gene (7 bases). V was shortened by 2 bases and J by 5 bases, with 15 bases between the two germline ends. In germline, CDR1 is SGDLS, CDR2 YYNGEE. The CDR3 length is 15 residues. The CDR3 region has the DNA TGTGCCAGCAGCGTCCGGGCCCAGGGGGGAGATACGCAGTATTTT. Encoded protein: CASSVRAQGGDTQYF.